These T cell receptor beta chains were read from a single sample in a study of T and B cells in COVID-19 patients. From the multiplex PCR reads, TCRdb called clonotypes with MiXCR, one entry per CDR3 protein. The table lists fewer than 14,000 distinct CDR3 sequences, about 30% of them singletons. The material sequenced was blood. The origin of the receptors is a human donor with active COVID-19. The CDR3 runs from the conserved cysteine through the conserved F or W. D genes are given only for firm matches. Not every row has a clone size; where given, it reads once, few, many or a size class.

DNA: TGCGCCAGCAGGAGCGGGGGTCGGACCGGGGAGCTGTTTTTT
CDR3: CASRSGGRTGELFF
V: TRBV5-1
D: TRBD2
size: few
J: TRBJ2-2

DNA: TGTGCCAGAAGTCCAGCGGGGGGTGGGAACATTCAGTACTTC
CDR3: CARSPAGGGNIQYF
V: TRBV6-5
D: TRBD2
size: .
J: TRBJ2-4

DNA: TGTGCCAGTAGTATCTTAGGGGGTTCCTACGAGCAGTACTTC
CDR3: CASSILGGSYEQYF
V: TRBV19
D: .
size: medium-sized
J: TRBJ2-7

DNA: TGTGCCAGCAGCTTGTGGGACAAAGCCTACGAGCAGTACTTC
CDR3: CASSLWDKAYEQYF
V: TRBV5-6
D: .
size: medium-sized
J: TRBJ2-7

DNA: TGTGCCAGTAGTCAAGCAGGGGTGGGGAGTGAGCAGTTCTTC
CDR3: CASSQAGVGSEQFF
V: TRBV19
D: .
size: medium-sized
J: TRBJ2-1

DNA: TGTGCCAGCATTTACGGACAGGGGCCCACCTACGAGCAGTACTTC
CDR3: CASIYGQGPTYEQYF
V: TRBV27
D: TRBD1
size: .
J: TRBJ2-7

DNA: TGCGCCAGCAGCTTGGGGGTAGAGCAGTTCTTC
CDR3: CASSLGVEQFF
V: TRBV5-1
D: .
size: .
J: TRBJ2-1

DNA: TGCGCCAGCACACCCCGACAGGGAGGGAGTTATGGCTACACCTTC
CDR3: CASTPRQGGSYGYTF
V: TRBV5-1
D: TRBD1
size: .
J: TRBJ1-2

DNA: TGCAGCGTTGAGTGGGGGGGGGGGCGGCATGGCTACACCTTC
CDR3: CSVEWGGGRHGYTF
V: TRBV29-1
D: .
size: .
J: TRBJ1-2

DNA: TGTGCCAGTAGTATACTTCTGGCGGGGGTCTATGGCTACACCTTC
CDR3: CASSILLAGVYGYTF
V: TRBV19
D: .
size: .
J: TRBJ1-2

DNA: TGTGCCAGCAGTCCTACGATGAACACTGAAGCTTTCTTT
CDR3: CASSPTMNTEAFF
V: TRBV6-5
D: .
size: .
J: TRBJ1-1

DNA: TGTGCCAGCAGAGCGGGGGGTGCGAACACCGGGGAGCTGTTTTTT
CDR3: CASRAGGANTGELFF
V: TRBV6-2/TRBV6-3
D: TRBD2
size: .
J: TRBJ2-2

DNA: TGTGCCAGCAGCTTCGGCCGGAGGTACAATGAGCAGTTCTTC
CDR3: CASSFGRRYNEQFF
V: TRBV5-4
D: .
size: few
J: TRBJ2-1

DNA: TGTGCCAGCAGCTTGGGGGGCCGGGGAGAGACCCAGTACTTC
CDR3: CASSLGGRGETQYF
V: TRBV7-4
D: .
size: .
J: TRBJ2-5

DNA: TGTGCCAGCAGTACACAGACAGGAGACTACACCTTC
CDR3: CASSTQTGDYTF
V: TRBV28
D: .
size: .
J: TRBJ1-2

DNA: TGTGCCAGTAGTCCCCCAGCGGGGAACACCGGGGAGCTGTTTTTT
CDR3: CASSPPAGNTGELFF
V: TRBV19
D: .
size: medium-sized
J: TRBJ2-2

DNA: TGTGCCAGTAGCCGCGAACTAGCGGGGGGGATTAACACCGGGGAGCTGTTTTTT
CDR3: CASSRELAGGINTGELFF
V: TRBV19
D: TRBD2
size: medium-sized
J: TRBJ2-2

DNA: TGCGCCAGCAGCGGCGGGACAGGGCGCTACGAGCAGTACTTC
CDR3: CASSGGTGRYEQYF
V: TRBV5-6
D: TRBD1
size: once
J: TRBJ2-7

DNA: TGTGCCAGCAGCCGGGACAGCTCCTACGAGCAGTACTTC
CDR3: CASSRDSSYEQYF
V: TRBV12-3/TRBV12-4
D: TRBD1
size: .
J: TRBJ2-7

DNA: TGTGCCAGCAGTTACGGCGGCGGCTACCGGAAACAAGAGACCCAGTACTTC
CDR3: CASSYGGGYRKQETQYF
V: TRBV7-9
D: .
size: .
J: TRBJ2-5

DNA: TGTGCCACCAGTTATGGACAGGGGAGCTCCTACGAGCAGTACTTC
CDR3: CATSYGQGSSYEQYF
V: TRBV15
D: TRBD1
size: medium-sized
J: TRBJ2-7

DNA: TGCAGCGTCCTCGGCGGGGCAGAAGATACGCAGTATTTT
CDR3: CSVLGGAEDTQYF
V: TRBV29-1
D: .
size: medium-sized
J: TRBJ2-3

DNA: TGTGCCAGCTCACCCAACCGTCGGCAGCAAGAGACCCAGTACTTC
CDR3: CASSPNRRQQETQYF
V: TRBV18
D: .
size: .
J: TRBJ2-5

DNA: TGTGCCAGCAGCTCGGACAGGGGCAATCAGCCCCAGCATTTT
CDR3: CASSSDRGNQPQHF
V: TRBV5-5
D: TRBD1
size: .
J: TRBJ1-5

DNA: TGCAGCGTCGAGGGGGTCGAGCAGTACTTC
CDR3: CSVEGVEQYF
V: TRBV29-1
D: .
size: once
J: TRBJ2-7

DNA: TGCAGTGCTAGAACCTTCTATGGCTACACCTTC
CDR3: CSARTFYGYTF
V: TRBV20-1
D: .
size: .
J: TRBJ1-2

DNA: TGTGCCAGTAGTACTACGGACAGGAGGAACACTGAAGCTTTCTTT
CDR3: CASSTTDRRNTEAFF
V: TRBV19
D: TRBD1
size: .
J: TRBJ1-1

DNA: TGTGCCTGGAGTGTGAGCATTAGTCATCAGCCCCAGCATTTT
CDR3: CAWSVSISHQPQHF
V: TRBV30
D: .
size: few
J: TRBJ1-5

DNA: TGTGCCAGCAGACTCACAGATACGCAGTATTTT
CDR3: CASRLTDTQYF
V: TRBV12-3/TRBV12-4
D: .
size: few
J: TRBJ2-3

DNA: TGCGCCAGCAGCTTGGGACAGGGTGGGAATGAGCAGTTCTTC
CDR3: CASSLGQGGNEQFF
V: TRBV5-1
D: TRBD1
size: .
J: TRBJ2-1

DNA: TGTGCCAGCTCACCGGGACAGGGGGCAAGAAGTAGGCAGTACTTC
CDR3: CASSPGQGARSRQYF
V: TRBV18
D: TRBD1
size: .
J: TRBJ2-7

DNA: TGTGCCAGTAGTACTCTTAAGGCGGAAAGCACAGATACGCAGTATTTT
CDR3: CASSTLKAESTDTQYF
V: TRBV19
D: .
size: medium-sized
J: TRBJ2-3

DNA: TGTGCCAGCAGCCTGGGACAGGGAAATGGGACTGAAGCTTTCTTT
CDR3: CASSLGQGNGTEAFF
V: TRBV5-6
D: TRBD1
size: once
J: TRBJ1-1

DNA: TGTGCCAGCAGTAGGACAGTGAACACCGGGGAGCTGTTTTTT
CDR3: CASSRTVNTGELFF
V: TRBV6-5
D: .
size: medium-sized
J: TRBJ2-2

DNA: TGTGCCAGCAGCCGATCGGGACAGAACTACGAGCAGTACTTC
CDR3: CASSRSGQNYEQYF
V: TRBV13
D: TRBD1
size: .
J: TRBJ2-7

DNA: TGTGCCAGTAGTTCCTACAGGGATAGCAATCAGCCCCAGCATTTT
CDR3: CASSSYRDSNQPQHF
V: TRBV19
D: .
size: .
J: TRBJ1-5

DNA: TGTGCCAGCAGTTACTCGCAACAAGAGACCCAGTACTTC
CDR3: CASSYSQQETQYF
V: TRBV6-5
D: .
size: medium-sized
J: TRBJ2-5